This TCR beta chain was documented in a study of T cells after yellow fever vaccination. This clonotype was observed a handful of times. Antigen unknown. V was trimmed by 1 base and J by 1 base, leaving 14 bases between them. The CDR3 has 16 amino acids. Germline CDR1 SGHRS, CDR2 YFSETQ. General observations from the study: Clonotypes found in both CD4 and CD8 compartments made up a small share. Though it reached lower strength, the secondary response hit its peak faster, day 5 versus 15.

Production of TCR cDNA was by 5'RACE template switching, which also added a universal primer site and UMIs. TCRdb redid the calling of the 5' RACE reads with MiXCR, one entry per CDR3 protein. Here the sample spans 300,000 to 450,000 distinct CDR3 sequences, around 6.4% being singletons. The chain employs TRBV5-1 and TRBJ2-5, with D perhaps matching TRBD1 (6 bases). The sequence came from a young man who received the YFV17D yellow fever vaccine. The input for sequencing was PBMCs, taken 5 days after the yellow fever booster vaccination. The CDR3 protein is CASSLPQGTTQETQYF. CDR3 nucleotides: TGCGCCAGCAGCTTGCCCCAGGGGACCACCCAAGAGACCCAGTACTTC.